This entry describes one T cell receptor beta chain. The antigen remains undetermined. The entry originates in a study of a mutant IDH1 vaccine in newly diagnosed glioma. Study-wide background: Onset of vaccination occurred 4-6 weeks following radiotherapy alone, or with temozolomide cycles.

Points from the study as a whole: Among all patients, vaccine-induced immune responses occurred in 85% to 95%.

Time point indicated: week 23, last vaccination. Vaccine doses each comprised 300 ug of mutant IDH1 20-mer peptide, with topical imiquimod. TCRdb keeps only in-frame clones here, not all; method: immunoSEQ multiplex PCR. The profile shows tens of thousands of clones, approximately 84% of them singletons. The germline CDR1 and CDR2 sequences are MNHEY and SMNVEV (reference sequence). V was trimmed by 7 bases and J by 0 bases, leaving 17 bases between them. This CDR3 contains 16 residues. This rearrangement joins TRBV27 to TRBJ2-3; possibly TRBD1 for D (5 bases). The sequenced sample was PBMCs, obtained from a glioma patient whose treatment included an IDH1 peptide vaccine. The receptor was derived from a man aged 18 to 29 with glioma. CDR3 sequence reads: CASIRRTGSSTDTQYF. CDR3 DNA: TGTGCCAGCATCAGACGAACAGGTTCTAGCACAGATACGCAGTATTTT.